This entry lists 25 T cell receptor beta chains sequenced from one sample in a study of OX40 agonist ivuxolimab in advanced cancers. The data were produced by immunoSEQ multiplex PCR, yet TCRdb's version contains in-frame clones alone and is incomplete. This sample has 90,000 to 100,000 clones, with roughly 90% found just once. The specimen was CD4+ or CD8+ T cells sorted from blood, collected in a trial of the OX40 agonist ivuxolimab. The source is an adult with an advanced solid tumor such as melanoma, head and neck, liver or kidney cancer.

This chain connects TRBV6-5 to TRBJ2-1; 7 bases are shared with TRBD2. The CDR3 has 11 residues. V lost 11 bases to trimming and J lost 16 bases; unmatched junction nucleotides: 14. CDR1 is MNHEY and CDR2 is SVGAGI in the germline V gene. The CDR3 reads CAAGTGTTLFF. The CDR3 nucleotides are TGTGCCGCCGGTACCGGGACTACTTTATTCTTC.

V usage is TRBV5-1 and J usage is TRBJ2-2; no reliable D call. The CDR3 has 14 residues. The germline V gene encodes CDR1 SGHRS and CDR2 YFSETQ. With 0 bases removed from V and 5 bases from J, the gap between germline ends came to 8 bases. CDR3 DNA sequence: TGCGCCAGCAGCTTGGAGGGCAAAACCGGGGAGCTGTTTTTT. Translation gives CASSLEGKTGELFF.

This chain connects TRBV7-8 to TRBJ1-1; 8 bases agree with TRBD1. The CDR3 runs to 16 residues. Losses at the gene ends were 4 bases for V and 3 bases for J; bases not matched to a gene: 10. The germline V gene has CDR1 SGHVS and CDR2 FQNEAQ. The CDR3 DNA reads as TGTGCCAGCAGCTCGGACAGGGTCACTAGGTACACTGAAGCTTTCTTT. It is translated as CASSSDRVTRYTEAFF.

The V and J genes are TRBV6-5 and TRBJ1-2; D unresolved. Trimming shortened V by 0 bases and J by 6 bases, and 8 bases separated the two germline ends. The germline gives CDR1 MNHEY, CDR2 SVGAGI. The CDR3 length is 13 residues. The CDR3 coding sequence is TGTGCCAGCAGTTACTCGATGGTGGATGGCTACACCTTC. This sequence encodes CASSYSMVDGYTF.

J is TRBJ1-2 and V is TRBV5-6; D ambiguous. CDR3 length equals 14 residues. From germline, CDR1 is SGHDT and CDR2 YYEEEE. V lost 5 bases and J lost 8, with 19 bases in between. CDR3 amino acids: CASSSGSFTRGYTF. The CDR3 DNA sequence: TGTGCCAGCAGTTCCGGGTCTTTCACTAGGGGCTACACCTTC.

The chain employs TRBV28 and TRBJ2-7, with a possible D match to TRBD1 (5 bases). Germline values: CDR1 MDHEN, CDR2 SYDVKM. This CDR3 contains 14 residues. V was shortened by 2 bases and J by 5 bases, with 13 bases between the two germline ends. The CDR3 here is CASSLARQPNEQYF. Here the CDR3 DNA reads TGTGCCAGCAGTTTAGCCCGACAGCCTAACGAGCAGTACTTC.

The chain employs TRBV9 and TRBJ2-5; D tentatively reads TRBD1 or TRBD2 (7 bases each). Trimming took off 3 bases at V and 5 bases at J, with 20 bases between the two ends. The CDR3 runs to 16 residues. Per the germline V gene, CDR1 is SGDLS and CDR2 is YYNGEE. CDR3 nucleotides: TGTGCCAGCAGCGGAGGTACTAGCGTCAGGGGGGAGACCCAGTACTTC. It specifies CASSGGTSVRGETQYF.

The chain uses TRBV30 and TRBJ2-3; D gene uncertain. The CDR3 spans 11 residues. CDR1 GTSNPN and CDR2 SVGIG come from the germline V gene (reference sequence). V was shortened by 5 bases and J by 6 bases, with 9 bases between the two germline ends. The CDR3 nucleotides read TGTGCCTGGGGGTCCGTGGATACGCAGTATTTT. As protein: CAWGSVDTQYF.

A single count supports this clone. The rearrangement joins TRBV27 to TRBJ2-7, with D unresolved. V shed 6 bases and J shed 7 bases, with 13 bases lying between them. CDR3 length equals 12 residues. Germline V lookup: CDR1 MNHEY, CDR2 SMNVEV (reference sequence). The CDR3 sequence is CASSTSFGEQYF. The CDR3 DNA is TGTGCCAGCAGCACCAGCTTCGGGGAGCAGTACTTC.

This clone came up a few times. This rearrangement joins TRBV6-5 to TRBJ2-5; D is possibly TRBD1 (6 bases). V gave up 3 bases and J gave up 11 bases, with 10 bases separating them. There are 11 residues in the CDR3. Germline CDR1 is MNHEY and CDR2 is SVGAGI. The DNA of the CDR3 is TGTGCCAGCAGTTATGGGGGCTCGCAGTACTTC. Its protein is CASSYGGSQYF.

The chain is built from TRBV6-5 and TRBJ2-7; the D call may be TRBD1 or TRBD2 (5 bases each). This CDR3 is 15 amino acids long. Trimming took 6 bases from V and 5 from J, leaving 20 bases between them. Germline lookup yields CDR1 MNHEY and CDR2 SVGAGI. This CDR3 is CASRSGTILLDEQYF. In DNA, the CDR3 is TGTGCCAGCAGGTCCGGGACCATCCTTTTGGACGAGCAGTACTTC.

CDR3 residues: CASSQESPRGPGNTIYF. Here the CDR3 DNA reads TGTGCCAGCAGCCAAGAATCCCCCCGGGGCCCTGGAAACACCATATATTTT. The chain links TRBV4-2 to TRBJ1-3, with a tentative D call TRBD1 (5 bases). The germline V gene encodes CDR1 LGHNA and CDR2 YNFKEQ. V lost 0 bases and J 2 bases, leaving 14 bases between the germline ends. The CDR3 loop spans 17 amino acids.

This chain joins TRBV5-1 and TRBJ2-2, with TRBD2 matching 8 bases. CDR3 length: 16 residues. Germline V gene lookup returns CDR1 SGHRS and CDR2 YFSETQ. V shed 2 bases, J shed 4 bases, and the junction held 7 bases outside the gene matches. CDR3 in DNA: TGCGCCAGCAGCTTAACAGCGGGAGACCCCACCGGGGAGCTGTTTTTT. It encodes CASSLTAGDPTGELFF.

The V call is TRBV6-1, the J call TRBJ2-5; TRBD1 aligns across 7 bases. J gave up 2 bases and V 6 bases, and 3 bases lay outside the gene matches. CDR1 and CDR2 (germline): MNHNS, SASEGT. The CDR3 length is 13 residues. In nucleotides, the CDR3 is TGTGCCAGCAGCGTGACAGGGCAAGAGACCCAGTACTTC. Residues: CASSVTGQETQYF.

J is TRBJ2-7 and V is TRBV5-1; 12 bases line up with TRBD2. The CDR3 runs to 17 residues. V trimming: 0 bases; J trimming: 5 bases; junction bases outside the gene matches: 9. Germline loops: CDR1 SGHRS, CDR2 YFSETQ. The CDR3 loop is CASSLVDPSGRAHEQYF. Here the CDR3 DNA reads TGCGCCAGCAGCTTGGTTGACCCTAGCGGGAGGGCTCACGAGCAGTACTTC.

The rearrangement links TRBV29-1 to TRBJ2-1; 10 bases are a match to TRBD2. This CDR3 is 18 amino acids long. CDR1 and CDR2 (germline): SQVTM, ANQGSEA. V lost 4 bases, J lost 3 bases, and 15 bases stayed unmatched. Here the CDR3 reads CSVGSSGRRIPLYNEQFF. The CDR3, as DNA: TGCAGCGTTGGGTCTAGCGGGAGAAGGATTCCCCTCTACAATGAGCAGTTCTTC.

The chain joins TRBV2 to TRBJ2-3; 9 bases match TRBD2. The CDR3 spans 14 residues. V gave up 6 bases and J gave up 0 bases; unmatched junction bases: 1. Germline values: CDR1 SNHLY, CDR2 FYNNEI. CDR3 bases: TGTGCCAGCAGACTAGCGGGTAGCACAGATACGCAGTATTTT. Translation gives CASRLAGSTDTQYF.

The genes are TRBV10-1 and TRBJ2-7; D may be TRBD1 or TRBD2 (6 bases each). The germline V gene has CDR1 WNHNN and CDR2 SYGVQD (reference sequence). This CDR3 comprises 16 residues. The V and J ends lost 10 bases and 0 bases respectively, with 22 bases between them. The CDR3 loop reads CANLRLTGRSSYEQYF. In nucleotides, the CDR3 is TGCGCCAACTTACGACTAACAGGGAGGAGCTCCTACGAGCAGTACTTC.

The J gene is TRBJ1-1, the V gene TRBV18; D is uncertain. Per germline, CDR1 KGHSH and CDR2 LQKENI. V was cut by 6 bases and J by 0 bases, with 17 bases left in between. This CDR3 comprises 16 residues. CDR3 protein: CASSPVEISMNTEAFF. The CDR3 region has the DNA TGTGCCAGCTCCCCGGTGGAGATTTCTATGAACACTGAAGCTTTCTTT.

This rearrangement joins TRBV7-3 to TRBJ2-7, with D possibly matching TRBD1 (6 bases). V gave up 6 bases and J gave up 3 bases, with 24 bases separating them. Germline V CDR1 and CDR2: SGHTA, FQGTGA. The CDR3 covers 17 residues. The chain's CDR3 is CASRVRPRDNASYEQYF. For the CDR3, the DNA is TGTGCCAGCAGGGTAAGACCCCGGGACAACGCGAGCTACGAGCAGTACTTC.

The CDR3 loop is CASSGTSGRAYEQYF. DNA for the CDR3: TGTGCCAGCAGCGGGACTAGCGGGAGGGCCTACGAGCAGTACTTC. This chain connects TRBV28 to TRBJ2-7, with 16 bases aligning to TRBD2. The germline CDR1 and CDR2 sequences are MDHEN and SYDVKM. The CDR3 is made up of 15 amino acids. Germline trimming cut 6 bases from V and 2 bases from J; bases unmatched to any gene: 1.

This chain connects TRBV5-1 to TRBJ1-6; the match to TRBD1 covers 7 bases. This CDR3 spans 15 amino acids. The J segment lost 5 bases and the V segment lost 6 bases, leaving 8 bases of the junction unmatched. Germline V gene data show CDR1 as SGHRS and CDR2 as YFSETQ. The CDR3 loop is CASKPGQADNSPLHF. In DNA, the CDR3 is TGCGCCAGCAAACCTGGACAGGCCGATAATTCACCCCTCCACTTT.

The CDR3 bases are TGTGCCAGCAGCTGGGGACAGGGCGGGTACGAGCAGTACTTC. This translates into CASSWGQGGYEQYF. V is TRBV5-4 and J is TRBJ2-7, with TRBD1 identical over 9 bases. Trimming cost V 3 bases and J 4 bases; bases outside gene matches: 5. CDR3 length: 14 amino acids. The germline V gene has CDR1 SGHNT and CDR2 YYREEE (reference sequence). The full variable domain, completed using reference TRBV5-4 and TRBJ2-7, is ETGVTQSPTHLIKTRGQQVTLRCSSQSGHNTVSWYQQALGQGPQFIFQYYREEENGRGNFPPRFSGLQFPNYSSELNVNALELDDSALYLCASSWGQGGYEQYFGPGTRLTVT.

The chain is built from TRBV28 and TRBJ2-3; TRBD2 matches at 8 bases. This CDR3 contains 15 residues. V shed 7 bases and J 1 base; nucleotides not matched to a gene: 7. CDR1 and CDR2 (germline): MDHEN, SYDVKM. The CDR3 is CASNLAGGGTDTQYF. The CDR3 DNA reads as TGTGCCAGCAACCTAGCGGGTGGTGGCACAGATACGCAGTATTTT. The complete variable domain, with remaining parts taken from reference TRBV28 and TRBJ2-3, reads DVKVTQSSRYLVKRTGEKVFLECVQDMDHENMFWYRQDPGLGLRLIYFSYDVKMKEKGDIPEGYSVSREKKERFSLILESASTNQTSMYLCASNLAGGGTDTQYFGPGTRLTVL.

The rearrangement uses TRBV2 and TRBJ2-3; D gene unclear. V was clipped by 4 bases and J by 6 bases, with 14 bases between them. The CDR3 covers 14 residues. From germline, CDR1 is SNHLY and CDR2 FYNNEI. In DNA form, the CDR3 reads TGTGCCAGCAGTGTTCTCTCGGGCGTCGATACGCAGTATTTT. Its translation is CASSVLSGVDTQYF.